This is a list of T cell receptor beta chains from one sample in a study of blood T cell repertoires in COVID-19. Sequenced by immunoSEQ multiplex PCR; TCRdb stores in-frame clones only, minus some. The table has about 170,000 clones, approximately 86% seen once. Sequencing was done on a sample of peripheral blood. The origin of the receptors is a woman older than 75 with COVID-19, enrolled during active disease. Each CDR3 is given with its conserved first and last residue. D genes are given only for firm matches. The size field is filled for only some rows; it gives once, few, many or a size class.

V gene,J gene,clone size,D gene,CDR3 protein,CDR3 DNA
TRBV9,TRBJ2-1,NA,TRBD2,CASSSAGIGNEQFF,TGTGCCAGCAGCTCAGCGGGGATCGGCAATGAGCAGTTCTTC
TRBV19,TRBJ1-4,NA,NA,CASQRTANPATNEKLFF,TGTGCCAGTCAACGGACAGCCAACCCTGCAACTAATGAAAAACTGTTTTTT
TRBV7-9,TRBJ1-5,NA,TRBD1,CASSLEGQHQPQHF,TGTGCCAGCAGCTTAGAGGGACAGCATCAGCCCCAGCATTTT
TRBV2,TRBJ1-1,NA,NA,CASSERPRGTEAFF,TGTGCCAGCAGTGAAAGACCCCGAGGGACTGAAGCTTTCTTT
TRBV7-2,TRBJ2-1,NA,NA,CASRTTSTDPNEQFF,TGTGCCAGCAGAACTACTAGTACCGACCCAAATGAGCAGTTCTTC
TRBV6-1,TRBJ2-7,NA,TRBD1,CASSEDVRGREQYF,TGTGCCAGCAGTGAAGACGTCAGGGGGCGCGAGCAGTACTTC
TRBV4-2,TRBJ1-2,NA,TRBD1,CASSQTGDGYTF,TGTGCCAGCAGCCAAACAGGGGATGGCTACACCTTC
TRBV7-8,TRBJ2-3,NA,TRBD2,CASSPLVAGGFGTDTQYF,TGTGCCAGCAGCCCCCTGGTAGCGGGAGGGTTCGGCACAGATACGCAGTATTTT
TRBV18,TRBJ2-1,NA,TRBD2,CASSPASGSDEQFF,TGTGCCAGCTCACCGGCTAGCGGGAGTGATGAGCAGTTCTTC
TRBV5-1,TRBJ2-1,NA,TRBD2,CASSERELIEQFF,TGCGCCAGCAGCGAGCGGGAGCTCATTGAGCAGTTCTTC
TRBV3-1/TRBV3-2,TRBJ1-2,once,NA,CASSRKGWGDGYTF,TGTGCCAGCAGCCGGAAGGGATGGGGGGACGGCTACACCTTC
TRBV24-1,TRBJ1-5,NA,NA,CATSEGGVRDQPQHF,TGTGCCACCAGTGAAGGTGGCGTGCGGGATCAGCCCCAGCATTTT
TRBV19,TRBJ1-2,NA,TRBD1,CASSMGTGSNYGYTF,TGTGCCAGTAGTATGGGGACAGGGTCCAACTATGGCTACACCTTC
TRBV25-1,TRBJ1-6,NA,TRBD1,CASSGVTGEYSPLHF,TGTGCCAGCAGTGGCGTCACAGGGGAATATTCACCCCTCCACTTT
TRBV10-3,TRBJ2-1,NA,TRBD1,CAIGGTGSYNEQFF,TGTGCCATCGGGGGGACAGGATCCTACAATGAGCAGTTCTTC
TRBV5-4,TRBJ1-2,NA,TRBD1,CASSPGQLGANYGYTF,TGTGCCAGCAGCCCGGGACAGCTGGGAGCTAACTATGGCTACACCTTC
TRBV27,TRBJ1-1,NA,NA,CASSSNSMNTEAFF,TGTGCCAGCAGTTCAAACAGTATGAACACTGAAGCTTTCTTT
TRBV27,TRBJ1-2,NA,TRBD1,CASSIGGYDRGDGYTF,TGTGCCAGCAGCATTGGGGGATACGACAGGGGGGATGGCTACACCTTC
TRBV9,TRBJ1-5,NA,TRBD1,CASSPGTALGQPQHF,TGTGCCAGCAGCCCCGGGACAGCCTTAGGTCAGCCCCAGCATTTT
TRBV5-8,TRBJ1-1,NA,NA,CASSLEGLRSTEAFF,TGTGCCAGCAGCTTAGAGGGACTAAGATCCACTGAAGCTTTCTTT
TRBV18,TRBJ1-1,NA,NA,CASSPNIYEGAAFF,TGTGCCAGCTCGCCGAACATTTACGAAGGGGCCGCTTTCTTT
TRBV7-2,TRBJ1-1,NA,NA,CASSLAEGLNTEAFF,TGTGCCAGCAGCTTAGCGGAGGGCCTGAACACTGAAGCTTTCTTT
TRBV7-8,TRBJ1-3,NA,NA,CASSFTSSGNTIYF,TGTGCCAGCAGCTTTACAAGCTCTGGAAACACCATATATTTT
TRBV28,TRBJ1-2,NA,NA,CASSTSGVGYTF,TGTGCCAGCAGTACCAGCGGGGTTGGCTACACCTTC
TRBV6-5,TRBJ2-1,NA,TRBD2,CASSYDGTRNNEQFF,TGTGCCAGCAGTTACGATGGGACTAGAAACAATGAGCAGTTCTTC
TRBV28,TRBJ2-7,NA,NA,CASSLTGTPYEQYF,TGTGCCAGCAGCCTCACCGGGACTCCCTACGAGCAGTACTTC